These 28 T cell receptor beta chains originate from one sample sequenced in a study of cytomegalovirus exposure and HLA in healthy donors. PCR primers comprised 60 Vbeta and 13 Jbeta primers. Generated by immunoSEQ multiplex PCR, the TCRdb table keeps only in-frame clones and is missing some. The sample holds approximately 260,000 clones, 80% to 90% seen once. Material: PBMCs. Every receptor here comes from a woman in her 40s in good health and CMV-seropositive.

The chain carries TRBV28 and TRBJ2-5, with 11 bases matching TRBD2. The CDR3 runs 15 residues. Germline CDR1 and CDR2: MDHEN and SYDVKM. Trimming at V came to 5 bases and at J to 5 bases, leaving 7 bases not matched to a gene. DNA for the CDR3: TGTGCCAGCAGTACTACTAGCGGGAGTTGGGAGACCCAGTACTTC. Protein sequence: CASSTTSGSWETQYF.

The chain couples TRBV19 to TRBJ1-1; D is ambiguous. CDR1 and CDR2 (germline): LNHDA, SQIVND (reference sequence). The CDR3 extends over 13 amino acids. The V gene lost 4 bases and the J gene lost 6 bases, with 12 bases spanning the gap. CDR3 protein: CASSTPPRAEAFF. CDR3 coding DNA: TGTGCCAGTAGTACCCCCCCGCGGGCTGAAGCTTTCTTT.

The rearrangement joins TRBV30 to TRBJ2-3; D is possibly TRBD2 (6 bases). The V gene's germline CDR1 is GTSNPN and CDR2 SVGIG (reference sequence). The length of the CDR3 is 16 residues. V was shortened by 3 bases and J by 3 bases, with 19 bases between the two germline ends. The CDR3 DNA sequence: TGTGCCTGGAGGACGTCTCGGCGGGAAAGGACAGATACGCAGTATTTT. Protein sequence: CAWRTSRRERTDTQYF.

The chain recombines TRBV28 with TRBJ1-4; D may be TRBD1 (6 bases). CDR1 MDHEN and CDR2 SYDVKM come from the germline V gene. Trimming shortened V by 4 bases and J by 2 bases, and 20 bases separated the two germline ends. The CDR3 is made up of 18 amino acids. The CDR3 DNA follows: TGTGCCAGCAGTTCGGGGTGGGGAGGGGGTTGGACTAATGAAAAACTGTTTTTT. Translating it yields CASSSGWGGGWTNEKLFF.

This clone was seen once. V usage is TRBV30 and J usage is TRBJ1-2; D unresolved. Germline lookup yields CDR1 GTSNPN and CDR2 SVGIG (reference sequence). The CDR3 runs to 13 residues. V was trimmed by 0 bases and J by 1 base, leaving 6 bases between them. The CDR3 protein is CAWSVVLNYGYTF. The DNA of the CDR3 is TGTGCCTGGAGTGTGGTACTTAACTATGGCTACACCTTC.

The chain recombines TRBV10-3 with TRBJ2-3; 7 positions match TRBD1. The germline V gene encodes CDR1 ENHRY and CDR2 SYGVKD. The CDR3 is 14 amino acids. V shed 4 bases, J shed 6 bases, and the junction held 7 bases outside the gene matches. The CDR3 is CAISVGTERDTQYF. The CDR3, as DNA: TGTGCCATCAGTGTGGGGACAGAACGCGATACGCAGTATTTT.

The chain recombines TRBV27 with TRBJ2-4; 13 nucleotides match TRBD2. Looked up from germline, CDR1 is MNHEY and CDR2 is SMNVEV (reference sequence). The J segment lost 7 bases and the V segment lost 5 bases, leaving 5 bases of the junction unmatched. The CDR3 consists of 15 residues. This CDR3 is CASSGLAGVGNIQYF. The CDR3 DNA is TGTGCCAGCAGTGGACTAGCGGGAGTAGGGAACATTCAGTACTTC.

J is TRBJ1-6 and V is TRBV9; 7 positions agree with TRBD1. V shed 4 bases and J 4 bases; nucleotides not matched to a gene: 5. CDR1 and CDR2 from the germline V gene are SGDLS and YYNGEE. This CDR3 has 15 amino acids. Here the CDR3 DNA reads TGTGCCAGCAGCTCCGGGACAGAGTATAATTCACCCCTCCACTTT. It is translated as CASSSGTEYNSPLHF.

The chain carries TRBV19 and TRBJ2-7; 11 bases match TRBD2. Germline V gene data show CDR1 as LNHDA and CDR2 as SQIVND (reference sequence). The V segment lost 1 base and the J segment 6 bases; nucleotides outside the gene matches: 8. The CDR3 covers 16 residues. CDR3 coding DNA: TGTGCCAGTAGTATAGTAACTAGCGGGAGATGGAGCGAGCAGTACTTC. It is translated as CASSIVTSGRWSEQYF.

A remark on this clone: Other DNA sequences in the sample encode the same CDR3. The chain joins TRBV5-1 to TRBJ2-2; 7 bases are a match to TRBD2. CDR3 size: 14 residues. J gave up 5 bases and V 0 bases, and 1 base lay outside the gene matches. Germline-derived CDR1 and CDR2 are SGHRS and YFSETQ. In nucleotides, the CDR3 is TGCGCCAGCAGCTTGGCGGGGGGAACCGGGGAGCTGTTTTTT. This gives the protein CASSLAGGTGELFF.

V gene TRBV21-1 combines with J gene TRBJ2-5; the table's D call, TRBD2, has no DNA check behind it. TRBV21-1 is a recognized pseudogene. The CDR3 sequence is 17 residues long. Here the CDR3 DNA reads TGTGCCAGCAGCAAACTTAATCTAGCGGGAGAACCAGAGACCCAGTACTTC. This translates into CASSKLNLAGEPETQYF.

The V call is TRBV4-3, the J call TRBJ2-5; the D gene is possibly TRBD1 (6 bases). TRBJ2-7 matches the DNA end more closely, so the J call is doubtful. Looked up from germline, CDR1 is LGHNA and CDR2 is YSLEER. The CDR3 totals 16 residues. CDR3 residues: CASSQDPGGQTYEQYF. DNA of the CDR3: TGCGCCAGCAGCCAAGACCCTGGGGGACAAACCTACGAGCAGTACTTC.

The rearrangement links TRBV10-3 to TRBJ2-1, with 9 positions matching TRBD2. Germline trimming cut 4 bases from V and 2 bases from J; bases unmatched to any gene: 6. CDR1 is ENHRY, CDR2 SYGVKD, per germline. The CDR3 contains 16 residues. As DNA, the CDR3 is TGTGCCATCAGTGGGGGACTAGCAGAGCCCTACAATGAGCAGTTCTTC. Translated: CAISGGLAEPYNEQFF.

The chain employs TRBV2 and TRBJ1-5; maybe TRBD1 (5 bases). The CDR3 covers 15 residues. Trimming left V 3 bases short and J 2 bases short, with 11 bases between. Germline CDR1 is SNHLY and CDR2 is FYNNEI. The CDR3 here is CASSEGGLRNQPQHF. The CDR3 coding sequence is TGTGCCAGCAGTGAGGGGGGTTTGCGCAATCAGCCCCAGCATTTT.

Comment on this clone: In the same sample, other DNA sequences code for this CDR3. CDR3 sequence (DNA): TGCGCCAGCAGCCGGGAGGCCTCCTACAATGAGCAGTTCTTC. Amino acid sequence: CASSREASYNEQFF. The rearrangement links TRBV5-1 to TRBJ2-1, with TRBD2 matching over 7 bases. Germline V lookup: CDR1 SGHRS, CDR2 YFSETQ. V shed 4 bases and J 0 bases; nucleotides not matched to a gene: 1. The CDR3 extends over 14 amino acids.

J is TRBJ1-1 and V is TRBV7-2, with 7 bases lining up with TRBD1. CDR3 length equals 14 residues. V shed 5 bases, J shed 4 bases, and the junction held 7 bases outside the gene matches. From germline, CDR1 is SGHTA and CDR2 FQGNSA. DNA of the CDR3: TGTGCCAGCAGCAACCGGGACAGACTCACTGAAGCTTTCTTT. Amino acid sequence: CASSNRDRLTEAFF. The variable domain in full, with the rest retrieved from reference TRBV7-2 and TRBJ1-1, is GAGVSQSPSNKVTEKGKDVELRCDPISGHTALYWYRQSLGQGLEFLIYFQGNSAPDKSGLPSDRFSAERTGGSVSTLTIQRTQQEDSAVYLCASSNRDRLTEAFFGQGTRLTVV.

This clone was seen once. The chain recombines TRBV7-2 with TRBJ2-2, with 9 nucleotides matching TRBD1. V trimming: 8 bases; J trimming: 4 bases; junction bases outside the gene matches: 5. The CDR3 has 14 amino acids. Looked up from germline, CDR1 is SGHTA and CDR2 is FQGNSA. The CDR3 DNA sequence: TGTGCCAGCCGGGACAGGGTCTTCACCGGGGAGCTGTTTTTT. Translation: CASRDRVFTGELFF.

This clone was seen a handful of times. The gene calls are TRBV25-1 and TRBJ2-6, with D possibly matching TRBD1 (6 bases). The CDR3 contains 18 residues. V lost 3 bases and J lost 0, with 15 bases in between. Germline V lookup: CDR1 MGHDK, CDR2 SYGVNS. The CDR3 DNA sequence: TGTGCCAGCAGTGATTCGATGACAGGAGTCTCTGGGGCCAACGTCCTGACTTTC. Its translation: CASSDSMTGVSGANVLTF.

This chain links TRBV9 with TRBJ2-4; 11 bases line up with TRBD2. There are 13 residues in the CDR3. V lost 3 bases and J lost 10; bases outside the gene matches: 3. The germline V gene encodes CDR1 SGDLS and CDR2 YYNGEE. This CDR3 reads CASSESSGGIQYF. CDR3 DNA sequence: TGTGCCAGCAGCGAATCTAGCGGGGGGATTCAGTACTTC.

This clone came up once. The CDR3, as DNA: TGTGCCAGCAGCTTCAGGACAGGCTCTGGAAACACCATATATTTT. Its translation is CASSFRTGSGNTIYF. V is TRBV7-9 and J is TRBJ1-3; 7 bases are shared with TRBD1. CDR3 length: 15 amino acids. In germline, CDR1 is SEHNR, CDR2 FQNEAQ (reference sequence). With 3 bases clipped from V and 0 bases from J, the junction kept 2 bases outside the gene matches.

In this sample, this clone turned up a few times. The rearrangement links TRBV5-1 to TRBJ2-5; 9 nucleotides align to TRBD2. The germline V gene has CDR1 SGHRS and CDR2 YFSETQ. CDR3 length: 18 residues. Losses at the gene ends were 0 bases for V and 1 base for J; bases not matched to a gene: 10. CDR3 loop: CASSLGFGLASLQETQYF. CDR3 nucleotide sequence: TGCGCCAGCAGCTTGGGGTTCGGACTAGCGAGTCTCCAAGAGACCCAGTACTTC.

The chain has TRBV29-1 and TRBJ2-2; TRBD2 agrees at 11 bases. V dropped 0 bases and J dropped 5; count of bases not matched to a gene: 5. The length of the CDR3 is 16 residues. The germline V gene encodes CDR1 SQVTM and CDR2 ANQGSEA. The CDR3 loop is CSVEDGTSGETGELFF. CDR3 DNA: TGCAGCGTTGAAGATGGGACTAGCGGAGAGACCGGGGAGCTGTTTTTT.

J is TRBJ2-1 and V is TRBV7-2; D remains unclear. The CDR3 runs 12 residues. The germline V gene encodes CDR1 SGHTA and CDR2 FQGNSA. Trimming cost V 4 bases and J 8 bases, with 9 bases left between them. The CDR3 DNA sequence: TGTGCCAGCAGCTCCTCCTTTTATGAGCAGTTCTTC. Residues: CASSSSFYEQFF.

V and J are TRBV6-5 and TRBJ2-7, with 7 positions matching TRBD1. Germline CDR1 is MNHEY and CDR2 is SVGAGI. This CDR3 has 13 residues. After removal of 11 bases from V and 4 bases from J, the junction contained 11 bases not matched to a gene. This CDR3 is CAVRGQRHYEQYF. The CDR3 nucleotides read TGTGCCGTGAGGGGACAGAGACATTACGAGCAGTACTTC.

This chain uses TRBV7-2 with TRBJ2-3; 8 nucleotides agree with TRBD2. The length of the CDR3 is 15 residues. Per germline, CDR1 SGHTA and CDR2 FQGNSA. V shed 1 base and J 1 base; nucleotides not matched to a gene: 1. The CDR3 is CASSLVLAGTDTQYF. The CDR3 DNA sequence: TGTGCCAGCAGCTTAGTACTAGCGGGCACAGATACGCAGTATTTT.

The chain is built from TRBV5-4 and TRBJ1-1; no firm D call. Trimming cost V 0 bases and J 1 base, with 10 bases left between them. The CDR3 is 15 residues long. Germline V gene lookup returns CDR1 SGHNT and CDR2 YYREEE (reference sequence). The CDR3 spells CASSLEEARNTEAFF. CDR3 DNA sequence: TGTGCCAGCAGCTTGGAAGAGGCGAGGAACACTGAAGCTTTCTTT.

The chain couples TRBV1 to TRBJ2-1; the table calls TRBD2, which could not be checked here. TRBV1 is a pseudogene. The CDR3 runs to 19 residues. CDR3 bases: TGCACCAGCAGCCCAAGGACTAGCGGGGGTTGTAGCTCCTACAATGAGCAGTTCTTC. It encodes CTSSPRTSGGCSSYNEQFF.

In its sample, this clone was seen once. The chain joins TRBV7-3 to TRBJ2-1, with 15 nucleotides matching TRBD2. V was pared by 5 bases and J by 7 bases, with 6 bases of the junction left unmatched. The V gene's germline CDR1 is SGHTA and CDR2 FQGTGA. The CDR3 has 16 amino acids. The CDR3 nucleotides read TGTGCCAGCAGCGGACTAGCGGGAGGGGACGGGAATGAGCAGTTCTTC. It encodes CASSGLAGGDGNEQFF.